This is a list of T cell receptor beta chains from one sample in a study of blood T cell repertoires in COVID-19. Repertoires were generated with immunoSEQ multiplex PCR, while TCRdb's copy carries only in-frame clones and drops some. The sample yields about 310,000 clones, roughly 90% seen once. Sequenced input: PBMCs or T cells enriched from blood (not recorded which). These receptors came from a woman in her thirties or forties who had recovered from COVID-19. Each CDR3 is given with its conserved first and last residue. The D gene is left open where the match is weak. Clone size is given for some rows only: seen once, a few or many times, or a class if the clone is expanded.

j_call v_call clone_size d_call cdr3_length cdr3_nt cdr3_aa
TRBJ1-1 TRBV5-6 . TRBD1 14 TGTGCCAGCAGCTTGGGACAGGGGATCACTGAAGCTTTCTTT CASSLGQGITEAFF
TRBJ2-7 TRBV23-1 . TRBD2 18 TGCGCCAGCAGTCAAGCTCGGCTAGCGGTGAACAGCTCCTACGAGCAGTACTTC CASSQARLAVNSSYEQYF
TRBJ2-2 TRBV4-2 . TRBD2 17 TGTGCCAGCAGCCAGAGGGAGCGGGAGTGGGCCACCGGGGAGCTGTTTTTT CASSQREREWATGELFF
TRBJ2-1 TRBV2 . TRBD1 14 TGTGCCAGCAGTGGGACAGGGGGGAACAATGAGCAGTTCTTC CASSGTGGNNEQFF
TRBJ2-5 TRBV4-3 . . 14 TGCGCCAGCAGCCAAGATTCAGGGGTAGAGACCCAGTACTTC CASSQDSGVETQYF
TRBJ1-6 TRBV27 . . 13 TGTGCCAGCAGTTTCGGGTATAATTCACCCCTCCACTTT CASSFGYNSPLHF
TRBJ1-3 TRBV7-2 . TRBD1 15 TGTGCCAGCAGCACACGACAGGGGGCGGGAAACACCATATATTTT CASSTRQGAGNTIYF
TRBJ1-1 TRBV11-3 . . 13 TGTGCCAGCAGCACACAGGGACGGACTGAAGCTTTCTTT CASSTQGRTEAFF
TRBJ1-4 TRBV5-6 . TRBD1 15 TGTGCCAGCAGCCTCCCGGGACAGACTAATGAAAAACTGTTTTTT CASSLPGQTNEKLFF
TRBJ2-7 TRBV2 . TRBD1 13 TGTGCCAGCAGTGAATACAGGGGCTACGAGCAGTACTTC CASSEYRGYEQYF
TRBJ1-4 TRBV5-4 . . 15 TGTGCCAGCAGCCCCGGACAGTCAACTAATGAAAAACTGTTTTTT CASSPGQSTNEKLFF
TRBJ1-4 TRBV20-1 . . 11 TGCAGTGTTGGCTACAGTGAAAAACTGTTTTTT CSVGYSEKLFF
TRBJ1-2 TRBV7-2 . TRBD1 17 TGTGCCAGCAGTTATATGGGAGTGGGACAGACCTCCTATGGCTACACCTTC CASSYMGVGQTSYGYTF
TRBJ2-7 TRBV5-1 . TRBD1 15 TGCGCCAGCAGCATACGGACAGGGGGATCCTACGAGCAGTACTTC CASSIRTGGSYEQYF
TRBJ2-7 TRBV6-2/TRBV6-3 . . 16 TGTGCCAGCAGTTCCTACCGGACAGTTTTGCCCTACGAGCAGTACTTC CASSSYRTVLPYEQYF
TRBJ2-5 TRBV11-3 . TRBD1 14 TGTGCCAGCAGCCAGCGGACAGGCCAAGAGACCCAGTACTTC CASSQRTGQETQYF
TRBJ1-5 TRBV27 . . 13 TGTGCCAGCAGTTTACATGGCAATCAGCCCCAGCATTTT CASSLHGNQPQHF
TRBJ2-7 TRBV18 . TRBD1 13 TGTGCCAGCTCACCAACAGGGGGCTACGAGCAGTACTTC CASSPTGGYEQYF
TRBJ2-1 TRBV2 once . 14 TGTGCCAGCAGTGAAATGGGCAGGGGTGATGAGCAGTTCTTC CASSEMGRGDEQFF
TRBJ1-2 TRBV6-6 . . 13 TGTGCCACCACCCCGGAGGTAGACTATGGCTACACCTTC CATTPEVDYGYTF
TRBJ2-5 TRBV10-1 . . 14 TGCGCCAGCAGACCCGGGACTCATCAAGAGACCCAGTACTTC CASRPGTHQETQYF
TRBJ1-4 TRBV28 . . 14 TGTGCCAGCAGTACGGCGGCAACTAATGAAAAACTGTTTTTT CASSTAATNEKLFF
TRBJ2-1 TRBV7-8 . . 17 TGTGCCAGCAGCTCCCAAACTTGGGCGGGATCCTACAATGAGCAGTTCTTC CASSSQTWAGSYNEQFF
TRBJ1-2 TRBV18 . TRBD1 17 TGTGCCAGCTCACCACCGGCATTTGGGACAGGGTATCGAGGCTACACCTTC CASSPPAFGTGYRGYTF
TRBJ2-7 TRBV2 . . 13 TGTGCCAGCTTAACCAGGTTCTCCTACGAGCAGTACTTC CASLTRFSYEQYF
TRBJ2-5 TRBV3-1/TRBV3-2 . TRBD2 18 TGTGCCAGCAGCTACCGGACTAGCGGGATCTCAGCCAAAGAGACCCAGTACTTC CASSYRTSGISAKETQYF
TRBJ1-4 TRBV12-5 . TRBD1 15 TGTGCTAGTGTTCTGACCGGGACAGCTAATGAAAAACTGTTTTTT CASVLTGTANEKLFF
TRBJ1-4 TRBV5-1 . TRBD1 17 TGCGCCAGCAGCAAACAGGGCGCCGGGACAGTTGTGGAAAAACTGTTTTTT CASSKQGAGTVVEKLFF
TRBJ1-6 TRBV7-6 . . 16 TGTGCCAGCAGCACTTTACGGGGTTCCTATAATTCACCCCTCCACTTT CASSTLRGSYNSPLHF